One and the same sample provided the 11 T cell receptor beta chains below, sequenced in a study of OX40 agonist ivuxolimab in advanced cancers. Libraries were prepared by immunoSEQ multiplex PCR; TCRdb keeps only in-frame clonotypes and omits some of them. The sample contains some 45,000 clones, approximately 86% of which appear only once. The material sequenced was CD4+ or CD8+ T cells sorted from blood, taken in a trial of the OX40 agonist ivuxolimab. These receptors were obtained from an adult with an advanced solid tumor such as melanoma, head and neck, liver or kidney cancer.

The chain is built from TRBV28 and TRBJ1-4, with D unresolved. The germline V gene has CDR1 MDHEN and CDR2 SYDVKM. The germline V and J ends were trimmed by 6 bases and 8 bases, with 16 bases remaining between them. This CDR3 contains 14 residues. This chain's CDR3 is CASSLVRVEEKLFF. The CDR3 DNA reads TGTGCCAGCAGCCTTGTCCGGGTTGAAGAAAAACTGTTTTTT. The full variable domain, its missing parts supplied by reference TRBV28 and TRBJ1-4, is DVKVTQSSRYLVKRTGEKVFLECVQDMDHENMFWYRQDPGLGLRLIYFSYDVKMKEKGDIPEGYSVSREKKERFSLILESASTNQTSMYLCASSLVRVEEKLFFGSGTQLSVL.

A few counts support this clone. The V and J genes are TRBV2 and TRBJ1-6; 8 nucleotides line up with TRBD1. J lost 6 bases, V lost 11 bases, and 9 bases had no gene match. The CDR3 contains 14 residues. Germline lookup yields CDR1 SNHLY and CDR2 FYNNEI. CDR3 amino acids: CAGPGGEGNSPLHF. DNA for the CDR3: TGTGCCGGTCCAGGGGGCGAGGGTAATTCACCCCTCCACTTT. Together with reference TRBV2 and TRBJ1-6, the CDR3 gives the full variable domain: EPEVTQTPSHQVTQMGQEVILRCVPISNHLYFYWYRQILGQKVEFLVSFYNNEISEKSEIFDDQFSVERPDGSNFTLKIRSTKLEDSAMYFCAGPGGEGNSPLHFGNGTRLTVT.

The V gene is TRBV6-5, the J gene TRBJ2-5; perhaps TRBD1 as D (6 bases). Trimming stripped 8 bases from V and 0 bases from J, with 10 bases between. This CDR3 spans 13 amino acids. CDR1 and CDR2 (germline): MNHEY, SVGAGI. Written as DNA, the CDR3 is TGTGCCAGCCAACGGGACAACCAAGAGACCCAGTACTTC. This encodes CASQRDNQETQYF.

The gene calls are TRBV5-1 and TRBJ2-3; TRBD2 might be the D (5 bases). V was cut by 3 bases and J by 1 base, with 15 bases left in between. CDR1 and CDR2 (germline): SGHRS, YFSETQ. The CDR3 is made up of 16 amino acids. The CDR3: CASSSDGLRGTDTQYF. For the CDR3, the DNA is TGCGCCAGCAGCTCCGACGGACTGAGGGGCACAGATACGCAGTATTTT.

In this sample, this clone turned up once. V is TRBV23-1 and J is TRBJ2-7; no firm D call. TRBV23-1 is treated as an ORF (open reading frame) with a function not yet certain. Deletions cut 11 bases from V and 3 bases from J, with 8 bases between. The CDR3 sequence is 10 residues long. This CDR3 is CADGHYEQYF. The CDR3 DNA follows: TGCGCCGATGGGCACTACGAGCAGTACTTC.

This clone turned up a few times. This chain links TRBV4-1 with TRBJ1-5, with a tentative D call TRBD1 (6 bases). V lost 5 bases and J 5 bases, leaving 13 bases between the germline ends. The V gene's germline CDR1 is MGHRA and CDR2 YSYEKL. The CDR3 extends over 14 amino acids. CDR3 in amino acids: CASSFVGGDQPQHF. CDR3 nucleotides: TGCGCCAGCAGCTTTGTAGGGGGTGATCAGCCCCAGCATTTT.

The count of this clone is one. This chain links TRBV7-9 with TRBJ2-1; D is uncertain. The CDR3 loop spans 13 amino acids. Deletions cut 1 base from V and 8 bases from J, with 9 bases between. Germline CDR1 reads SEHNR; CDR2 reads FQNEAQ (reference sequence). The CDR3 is CASSLDMEDEQFF. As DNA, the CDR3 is TGTGCCAGCAGCTTAGATATGGAAGATGAGCAGTTCTTC.

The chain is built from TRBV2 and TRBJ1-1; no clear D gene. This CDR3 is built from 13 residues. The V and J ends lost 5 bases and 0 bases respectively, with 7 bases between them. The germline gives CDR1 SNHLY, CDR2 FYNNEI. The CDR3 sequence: CASSRTVNTEAFF. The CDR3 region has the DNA TGTGCCAGCAGTAGGACGGTGAACACTGAAGCTTTCTTT.

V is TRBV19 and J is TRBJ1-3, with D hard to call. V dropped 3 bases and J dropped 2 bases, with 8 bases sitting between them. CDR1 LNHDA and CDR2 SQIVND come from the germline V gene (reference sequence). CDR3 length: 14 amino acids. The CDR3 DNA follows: TGTGCCAGTAGTATCGCGGGCACTGGAAACACCATATATTTT. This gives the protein CASSIAGTGNTIYF.

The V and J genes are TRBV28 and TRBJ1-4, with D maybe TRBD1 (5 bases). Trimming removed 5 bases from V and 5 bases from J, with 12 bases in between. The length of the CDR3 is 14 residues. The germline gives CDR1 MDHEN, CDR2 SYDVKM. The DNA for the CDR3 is TGTGCCAGCAGTCCTGACAGCCTCAATGAAAAACTGTTTTTT. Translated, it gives CASSPDSLNEKLFF.

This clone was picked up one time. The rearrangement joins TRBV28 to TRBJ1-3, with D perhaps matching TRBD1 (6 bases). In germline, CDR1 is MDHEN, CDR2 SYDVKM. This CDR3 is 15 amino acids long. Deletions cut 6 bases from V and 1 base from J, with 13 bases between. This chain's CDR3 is CASSQQGRSGNTIYF. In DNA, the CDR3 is TGTGCCAGCAGCCAACAGGGTAGGTCTGGAAACACCATATATTTT.